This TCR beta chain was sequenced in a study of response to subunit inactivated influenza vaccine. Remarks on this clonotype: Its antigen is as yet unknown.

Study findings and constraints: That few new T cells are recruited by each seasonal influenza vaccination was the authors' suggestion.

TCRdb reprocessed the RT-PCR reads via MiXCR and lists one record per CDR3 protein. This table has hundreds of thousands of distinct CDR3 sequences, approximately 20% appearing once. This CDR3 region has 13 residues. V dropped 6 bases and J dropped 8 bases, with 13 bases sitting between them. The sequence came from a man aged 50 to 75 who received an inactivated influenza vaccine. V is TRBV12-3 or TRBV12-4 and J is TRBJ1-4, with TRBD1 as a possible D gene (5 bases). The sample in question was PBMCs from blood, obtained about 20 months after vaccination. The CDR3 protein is CASRAGPGEKLFF. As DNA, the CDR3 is TGTGCCAGCAGGGCGGGGCCTGGAGAAAAACTGTTTTTT.